This TCR beta chain was captured in a study of T cells expressing NK-cell markers. Overall study context: The TCR beta repertoires were obtained from sorted CD3+CD56+NKG2C+, CD3+CD56+NKG2C- and CD3+CD56-NKG2C+ T cells. The study's findings and limits: In several donors, dominant clonotypes made up roughly 28.3-65% of CD3+CD56-NKG2C+ cells. Of the CD8+ T cell pool in roughly six donors, roughly 1.0-7.5% was accounted for by dominant NKG2C+ clonotypes. What remained unclear was the HCMV specificity of expanded NKG2C+ T cell clones.

On this clonotype itself: Its target is unknown.

Using the 5' RACE reads, TCRdb records one entry per CDR3 protein without DNA. This sample's table has some 450,000 distinct CDR3 sequences. Germline values: CDR1 SQVTM, CDR2 ANQGSEA. CDR3 length: 15 residues. The specimen was blood T cells: a sorted CD56 or NKG2C T cell subset, CD4+ or CD8+ T cells, or bulk PBMC T cells (not recorded which). The sequence derives from a woman between 18 and 75 years old in good health. The genes are TRBV29-1 and TRBJ2-1; the D call of TRBD2 rests on TCRdb alone, since no DNA is present to check it. The CDR3 loop reads CSVEKRLAVGNEQFF.